Described below is a single T cell receptor (beta chain) sequence and its context. A clone one base away is much larger, so this may be a read error. The data derive from a study of blood T cells in healthy people across ages. A sample-barcoded 5' primer and a J-beta primer mix were used in a second PCR of roughly 7 to 12 cycles. MiXCR was run by TCRdb on the 5' RACE reads, yielding one entry per CDR3 protein. The repertoire consists of hundreds of thousands of distinct CDR3 sequences, with approximately 30% occurring once and the leading ten covering around a sixth. The clonotype comes from a woman of 80 years or more in good health. Sequenced sample: blood.

The chain's CDR3 is CASRRDSQWQETRYF. In nucleotides, the CDR3 is TGTGCCTCCCGACGGGACTCTCAGTGGCAAGAGACCCGGTACTTC. The chain carries TRBV6-6 and TRBJ2-5; D perhaps matches TRBD2 (6 bases). CDR3 length: 15 amino acids. Germline CDR1 reads MNHNY; CDR2 reads SVGAGI (reference sequence).